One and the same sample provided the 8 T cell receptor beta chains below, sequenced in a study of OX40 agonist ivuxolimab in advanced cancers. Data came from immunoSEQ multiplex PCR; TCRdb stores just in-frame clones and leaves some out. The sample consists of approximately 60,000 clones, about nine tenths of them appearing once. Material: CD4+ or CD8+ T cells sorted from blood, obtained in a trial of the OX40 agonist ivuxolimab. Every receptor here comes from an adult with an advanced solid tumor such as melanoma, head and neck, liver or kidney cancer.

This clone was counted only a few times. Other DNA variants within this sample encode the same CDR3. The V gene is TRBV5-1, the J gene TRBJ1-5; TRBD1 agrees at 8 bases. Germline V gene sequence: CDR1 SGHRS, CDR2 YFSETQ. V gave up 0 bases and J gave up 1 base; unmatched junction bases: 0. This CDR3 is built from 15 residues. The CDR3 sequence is CASSLGQGSNQPQHF. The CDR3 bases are TGCGCCAGCAGCTTGGGACAGGGGAGCAATCAGCCCCAGCATTTT.

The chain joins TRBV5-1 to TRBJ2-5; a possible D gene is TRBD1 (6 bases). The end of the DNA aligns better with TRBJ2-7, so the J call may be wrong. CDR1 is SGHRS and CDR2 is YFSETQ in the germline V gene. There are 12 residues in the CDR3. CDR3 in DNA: TGCGCCAGCAGCTCCGGGACAAGCGAGCAGTACTTC. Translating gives CASSSGTSEQYF.

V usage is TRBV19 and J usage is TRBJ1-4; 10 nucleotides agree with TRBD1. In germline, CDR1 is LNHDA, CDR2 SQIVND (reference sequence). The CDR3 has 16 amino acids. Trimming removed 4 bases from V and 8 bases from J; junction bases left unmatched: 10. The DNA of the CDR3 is TGTGCCAGTAGTACGAAGACAGGGGGCCTTGGCGAAAAACTGTTTTTT. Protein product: CASSTKTGGLGEKLFF.

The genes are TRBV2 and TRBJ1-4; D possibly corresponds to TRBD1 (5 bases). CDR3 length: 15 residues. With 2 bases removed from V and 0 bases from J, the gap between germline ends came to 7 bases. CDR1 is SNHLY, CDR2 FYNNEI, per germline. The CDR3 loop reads CASSEPTATNEKLFF. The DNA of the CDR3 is TGTGCCAGCAGTGAACCGACAGCAACTAATGAAAAACTGTTTTTT.

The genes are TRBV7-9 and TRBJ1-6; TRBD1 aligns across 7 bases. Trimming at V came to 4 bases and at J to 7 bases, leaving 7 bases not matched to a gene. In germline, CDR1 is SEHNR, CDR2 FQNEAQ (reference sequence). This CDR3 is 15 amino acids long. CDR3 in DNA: TGTGCCAGCAGCTCCGGTGAACAGGGGAATTCACCCCTCCACTTT. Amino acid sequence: CASSSGEQGNSPLHF.

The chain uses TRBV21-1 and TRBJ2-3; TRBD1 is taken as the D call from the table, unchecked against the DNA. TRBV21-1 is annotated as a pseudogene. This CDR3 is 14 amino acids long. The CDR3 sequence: CASSLRTLLDTQYF. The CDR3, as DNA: TGTGCCAGCAGCCTCCGGACATTACTAGATACGCAGTATTTT.

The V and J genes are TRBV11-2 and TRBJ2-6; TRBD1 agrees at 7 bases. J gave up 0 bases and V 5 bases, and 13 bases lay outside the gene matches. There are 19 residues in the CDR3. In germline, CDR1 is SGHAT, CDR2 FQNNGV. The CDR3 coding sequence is TGTGCCAGCAGCCAACTTCGGGACAGCCTCGGCTCTGGGGCCAACGTCCTGACTTTC. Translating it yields CASSQLRDSLGSGANVLTF. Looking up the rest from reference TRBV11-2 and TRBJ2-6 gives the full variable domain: EAGVAQSPRYKIIEKRQSVAFWCNPISGHATLYWYQQILGQGPKLLIQFQNNGVVDDSQLPKDRFSAERLKGVDSTLKIQPAKLEDSAVYLCASSQLRDSLGSGANVLTFGAGSRLTVL.

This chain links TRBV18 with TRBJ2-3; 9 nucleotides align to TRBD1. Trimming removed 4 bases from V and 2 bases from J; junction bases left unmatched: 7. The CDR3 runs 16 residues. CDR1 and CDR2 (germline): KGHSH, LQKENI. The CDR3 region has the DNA TGTGCCAGCTCACAGGGGACAGGGAGGACCACAGATACGCAGTATTTT. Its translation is CASSQGTGRTTDTQYF.